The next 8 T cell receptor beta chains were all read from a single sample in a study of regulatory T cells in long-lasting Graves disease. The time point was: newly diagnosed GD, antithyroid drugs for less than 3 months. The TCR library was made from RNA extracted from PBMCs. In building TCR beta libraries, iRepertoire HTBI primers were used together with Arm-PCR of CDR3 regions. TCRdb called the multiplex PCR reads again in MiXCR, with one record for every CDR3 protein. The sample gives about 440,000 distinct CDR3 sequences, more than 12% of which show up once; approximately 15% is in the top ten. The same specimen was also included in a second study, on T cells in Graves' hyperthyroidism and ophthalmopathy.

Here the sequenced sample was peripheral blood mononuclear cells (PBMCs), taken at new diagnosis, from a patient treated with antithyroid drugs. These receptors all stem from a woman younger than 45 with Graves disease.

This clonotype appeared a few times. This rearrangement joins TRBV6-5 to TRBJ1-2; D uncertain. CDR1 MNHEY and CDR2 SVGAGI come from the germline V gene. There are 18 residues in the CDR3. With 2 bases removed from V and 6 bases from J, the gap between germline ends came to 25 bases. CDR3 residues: CASSYLGLAQGQENGYTF. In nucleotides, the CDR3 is TGTGCCAGCAGTTACCTTGGTTTGGCCCAAGGGCAGGAGAATGGCTACACCTTC.

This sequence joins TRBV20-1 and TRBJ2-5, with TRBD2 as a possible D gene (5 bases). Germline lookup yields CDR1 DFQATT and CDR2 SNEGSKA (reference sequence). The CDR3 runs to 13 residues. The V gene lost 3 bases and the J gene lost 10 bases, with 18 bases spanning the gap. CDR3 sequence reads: CSARAEWGDGQYF. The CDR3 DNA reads TGCAGTGCTAGGGCCGAGTGGGGAGATGGCCAGTACTTC.

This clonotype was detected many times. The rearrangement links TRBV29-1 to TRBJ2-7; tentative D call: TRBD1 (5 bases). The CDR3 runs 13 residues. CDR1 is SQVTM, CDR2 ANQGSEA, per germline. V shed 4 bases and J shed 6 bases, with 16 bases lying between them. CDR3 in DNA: TGCAGCGTTGCCGGGCAGGGATCGGGCGAGCAGTACTTC. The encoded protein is CSVAGQGSGEQYF.

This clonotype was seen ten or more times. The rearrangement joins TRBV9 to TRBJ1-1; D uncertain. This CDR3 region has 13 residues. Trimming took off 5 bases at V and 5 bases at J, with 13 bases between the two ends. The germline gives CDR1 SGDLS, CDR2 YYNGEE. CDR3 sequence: CASSEAWWTEAFF. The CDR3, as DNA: TGTGCCAGCAGTGAGGCTTGGTGGACTGAAGCTTTCTTT.

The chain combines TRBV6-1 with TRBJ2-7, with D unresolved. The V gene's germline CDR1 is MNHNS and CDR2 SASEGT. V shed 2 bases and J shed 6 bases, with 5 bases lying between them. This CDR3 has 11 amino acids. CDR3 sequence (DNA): TGTGCCAGCAGTGAATTAGCCGAGCAGTACTTC. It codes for CASSELAEQYF.

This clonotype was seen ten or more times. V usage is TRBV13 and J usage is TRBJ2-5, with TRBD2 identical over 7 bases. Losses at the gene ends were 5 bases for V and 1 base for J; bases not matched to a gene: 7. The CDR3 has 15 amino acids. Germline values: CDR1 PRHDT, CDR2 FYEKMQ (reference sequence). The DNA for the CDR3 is TGTGCCAGCAGCCCTCATCGGGAGGTCCAAGAGACCCAGTACTTC. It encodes CASSPHREVQETQYF. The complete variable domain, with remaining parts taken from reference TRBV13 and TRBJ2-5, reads AAGVIQSPRHLIKEKRETATLKCYPIPRHDTVYWYQQGPGQDPQFLISFYEKMQSDKGSIPDRFSAQQFSDYHSELNMSSLELGDSALYFCASSPHREVQETQYFGPGTRLLVL.

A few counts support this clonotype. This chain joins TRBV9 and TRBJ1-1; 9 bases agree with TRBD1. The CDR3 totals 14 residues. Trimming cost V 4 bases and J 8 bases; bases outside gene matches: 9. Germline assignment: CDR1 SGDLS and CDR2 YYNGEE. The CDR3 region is CASSYYGQGQEAFF. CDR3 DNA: TGTGCCAGCAGCTATTACGGACAGGGGCAGGAAGCTTTCTTT.

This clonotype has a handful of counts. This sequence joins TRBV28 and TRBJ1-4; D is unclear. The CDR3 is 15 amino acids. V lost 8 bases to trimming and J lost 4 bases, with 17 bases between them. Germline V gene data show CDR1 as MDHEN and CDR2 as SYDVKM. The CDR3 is CASASGGEFNEKLFF. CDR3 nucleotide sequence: TGTGCCAGCGCGTCGGGCGGCGAGTTTAATGAAAAACTGTTTTTT.